The rows below give T cell receptor beta chains drawn from one sample of a study of a mutant IDH1 vaccine in newly diagnosed glioma. The method was immunoSEQ multiplex PCR; TCRdb's version includes in-frame clones alone and lacks a portion of them. The sample lists roughly 51,000 clones, more than 80% seen once, with around 2.5% in the top ten. The material sequenced was PBMCs, taken from a glioma patient treated with radiotherapy, temozolomide or both. Source of these receptors: a man in his forties with glioma. The CDR3 runs from the conserved cysteine through the conserved F or W. The order of the fields is D gene, clone size, V gene, J gene, CDR3 protein, CDR3 DNA. A D gene is named only where the DNA matches it firmly. The size entry is marked missing in some rows and otherwise reads once, few, many or a size class.

d_call: TRBD1; clone_size: once; v_call: TRBV2; j_call: TRBJ1-1; cdr3_aa: CASSGQGRYMNTEAFF; cdr3_nt: TGTGCCAGCAGTGGACAGGGGAGGTACATGAACACTGAAGCTTTCTTT
d_call: TRBD2; clone_size: -; v_call: TRBV27; j_call: TRBJ2-3; cdr3_aa: CASSRLAGGADTQYF; cdr3_nt: TGTGCCAGCAGCAGACTAGCGGGAGGGGCAGATACGCAGTATTTT
d_call: -; clone_size: -; v_call: TRBV19; j_call: TRBJ2-1; cdr3_aa: CASSNDNEQFF; cdr3_nt: TGTGCCAGTAGCAACGACAATGAGCAGTTCTTC
d_call: -; clone_size: -; v_call: TRBV19; j_call: TRBJ1-2; cdr3_aa: CASSPWTHSDGYTF; cdr3_nt: TGTGCCAGTAGTCCGTGGACCCACTCGGATGGCTACACCTTC
d_call: -; clone_size: -; v_call: TRBV25-1; j_call: TRBJ2-5; cdr3_aa: CASSESTARETQYF; cdr3_nt: TGTGCCAGCAGTGAATCGACAGCTAGGGAGACCCAGTACTTC
d_call: TRBD2; clone_size: -; v_call: TRBV6-5; j_call: TRBJ2-3; cdr3_aa: CASSYYPGGPGDTQYF; cdr3_nt: TGTGCCAGCAGTTACTACCCGGGAGGGCCGGGAGATACGCAGTATTTT
d_call: TRBD1; clone_size: -; v_call: TRBV14; j_call: TRBJ1-1; cdr3_aa: CASSQWTGERAFF; cdr3_nt: TGTGCCAGCAGCCAGTGGACAGGGGAGCGAGCTTTCTTT
d_call: TRBD1; clone_size: -; v_call: TRBV28; j_call: TRBJ1-2; cdr3_aa: CAGRTGLYGYTF; cdr3_nt: TGTGCCGGAAGGACAGGTCTTTATGGCTACACCTTC
d_call: -; clone_size: -; v_call: TRBV7-9; j_call: TRBJ1-5; cdr3_aa: CASSFQGSHQPQHF; cdr3_nt: TGTGCCAGCAGCTTTCAGGGGAGTCATCAGCCCCAGCATTTT
d_call: -; clone_size: -; v_call: TRBV7-2; j_call: TRBJ2-6; cdr3_aa: CASSLEGWANVLTF; cdr3_nt: TGTGCCAGCAGCTTAGAGGGTTGGGCCAACGTCCTGACTTTC
d_call: -; clone_size: -; v_call: TRBV25-1; j_call: TRBJ2-7; cdr3_aa: CASSEYEVHEQYF; cdr3_nt: TGTGCCAGCAGTGAATATGAGGTACACGAGCAGTACTTC
d_call: TRBD1; clone_size: -; v_call: TRBV5-1; j_call: TRBJ2-7; cdr3_aa: CASSLGQGRGYEQYF; cdr3_nt: TGCGCCAGCAGCTTGGGACAGGGAAGGGGATACGAGCAGTACTTC
d_call: -; clone_size: few; v_call: TRBV7-9; j_call: TRBJ1-1; cdr3_aa: CASSPEGSSEAFF; cdr3_nt: TGTGCCAGCAGCCCAGAGGGGTCTAGTGAAGCTTTCTTT
d_call: -; clone_size: -; v_call: TRBV5-6; j_call: TRBJ2-7; cdr3_aa: CASSETDYEQYF; cdr3_nt: TGTGCCAGCAGCGAGACTGATTACGAGCAGTACTTC
d_call: -; clone_size: -; v_call: TRBV21-1; j_call: TRBJ1-3; cdr3_aa: CASGWGNTIYF; cdr3_nt: TGTGCCAGCGGCTGGGGAAACACCATATATTTT
d_call: TRBD2; clone_size: -; v_call: TRBV19; j_call: TRBJ2-7; cdr3_aa: CASWGGGSYEQYF; cdr3_nt: TGTGCCAGTTGGGGGGGAGGTTCCTACGAGCAGTACTTC
d_call: -; clone_size: few; v_call: TRBV6-1; j_call: TRBJ1-2; cdr3_aa: CASAGRYYGYTF; cdr3_nt: TGTGCCAGCGCGGGACGGTACTATGGCTACACCTTC
d_call: -; clone_size: -; v_call: TRBV19; j_call: TRBJ1-5; cdr3_aa: CASSIGSGRVDQPQHF; cdr3_nt: TGTGCCAGTAGTATAGGTAGCGGCAGGGTAGACCAGCCCCAGCATTTT
d_call: TRBD2; clone_size: -; v_call: TRBV9; j_call: TRBJ2-1; cdr3_aa: CASSALPGGSYNEQFF; cdr3_nt: TGTGCCAGCAGCGCCCTTCCGGGGGGTAGTTACAATGAGCAGTTCTTC
d_call: TRBD1; clone_size: -; v_call: TRBV5-8; j_call: TRBJ1-2; cdr3_aa: CASSADHTGTGPGYTF; cdr3_nt: TGTGCCAGCAGCGCAGACCATACCGGGACAGGACCGGGCTACACCTTC
d_call: -; clone_size: -; v_call: TRBV2; j_call: TRBJ2-5; cdr3_aa: CASSAAGGRETQYF; cdr3_nt: TGTGCCAGCAGTGCTGCTGGAGGGAGGGAGACCCAGTACTTC
d_call: -; clone_size: -; v_call: TRBV5-1; j_call: TRBJ2-7; cdr3_aa: CASRGQYEQYF; cdr3_nt: TGCGCCAGCAGGGGTCAATACGAGCAGTACTTC
d_call: -; clone_size: -; v_call: TRBV27; j_call: TRBJ2-1; cdr3_aa: CASSLSPQPYNEQFF; cdr3_nt: TGTGCCAGCAGTTTATCTCCGCAGCCCTACAATGAGCAGTTCTTC
d_call: TRBD2; clone_size: -; v_call: TRBV4-2; j_call: TRBJ2-1; cdr3_aa: CASSQEGHTGGQFF; cdr3_nt: TGTGCCAGCAGCCAAGAAGGGCATACGGGGGGGCAGTTCTTC
d_call: -; clone_size: -; v_call: TRBV27; j_call: TRBJ2-3; cdr3_aa: CASSALGHTDTQYF; cdr3_nt: TGTGCCAGCTCCGCGTTGGGCCACACAGATACGCAGTATTTT
d_call: TRBD2; clone_size: few; v_call: TRBV7-2; j_call: TRBJ2-3; cdr3_aa: CASRRTSGRSNTQYF; cdr3_nt: TGTGCCAGCAGGAGGACTAGCGGGAGATCGAATACGCAGTATTTT
d_call: -; clone_size: -; v_call: TRBV12-5; j_call: TRBJ2-3; cdr3_aa: CASGLESAPTDTQYF; cdr3_nt: TGTGCTAGTGGTTTGGAGTCAGCCCCCACAGATACGCAGTATTTT
d_call: -; clone_size: -; v_call: TRBV5-1; j_call: TRBJ2-3; cdr3_aa: CASSLVATSTDTQYF; cdr3_nt: TGCGCCAGCAGCCTAGTAGCGACTAGCACAGATACGCAGTATTTT
d_call: TRBD2; clone_size: once; v_call: TRBV14; j_call: TRBJ2-1; cdr3_aa: CASSQASGRPGDEQFF; cdr3_nt: TGTGCCAGCAGCCAAGCTAGCGGGAGGCCCGGGGATGAGCAGTTCTTC
d_call: -; clone_size: once; v_call: TRBV7-2; j_call: TRBJ2-1; cdr3_aa: CASSLDSGSYNEQFF; cdr3_nt: TGTGCCAGCAGCTTAGATAGCGGCTCCTACAATGAGCAGTTCTTC
d_call: TRBD1; clone_size: -; v_call: TRBV19; j_call: TRBJ1-4; cdr3_aa: CASSTRTGVNEKLFF; cdr3_nt: TGTGCCAGTAGTACCCGGACAGGCGTTAATGAAAAACTGTTTTTT
d_call: -; clone_size: -; v_call: TRBV2; j_call: TRBJ2-5; cdr3_aa: CASSPIRETQYF; cdr3_nt: TGTGCCAGCAGCCCAATTCGGGAGACCCAGTACTTC
d_call: -; clone_size: -; v_call: TRBV2; j_call: TRBJ1-1; cdr3_aa: CASSLRHTEAFF; cdr3_nt: TGTGCCAGCAGTCTCAGGCACACTGAAGCTTTCTTT
d_call: -; clone_size: -; v_call: TRBV27; j_call: TRBJ2-7; cdr3_aa: CASSLSLAGYYEQYF; cdr3_nt: TGTGCCAGCAGTTTATCACTCGCGGGCTACTACGAGCAGTACTTC
d_call: -; clone_size: -; v_call: TRBV5-6; j_call: TRBJ2-6; cdr3_aa: CASSFKTNSGANVLTF; cdr3_nt: TGTGCCAGCAGCTTTAAGACAAACTCTGGGGCCAACGTCCTGACTTTC
d_call: -; clone_size: -; v_call: TRBV6-4; j_call: TRBJ1-2; cdr3_aa: CASSDGNYGYTF; cdr3_nt: TGTGCCAGCAGTGACGGGAACTATGGCTACACCTTC
d_call: TRBD2; clone_size: -; v_call: TRBV4-2; j_call: TRBJ2-1; cdr3_aa: CASSLAGGTYNEQFF; cdr3_nt: TGTGCCAGCAGCTTAGCGGGAGGGACCTACAATGAGCAGTTCTTC
d_call: -; clone_size: -; v_call: TRBV6-6; j_call: TRBJ1-1; cdr3_aa: CASSSNVNTEAFF; cdr3_nt: TGTGCCAGCAGTTCGAACGTCAACACTGAAGCTTTCTTT
d_call: TRBD1; clone_size: -; v_call: TRBV4-2; j_call: TRBJ2-6; cdr3_aa: CASSQARQGWSGANVLTF; cdr3_nt: TGTGCCAGCAGCCAAGCTCGACAGGGATGGTCTGGGGCCAACGTCCTGACTTTC
d_call: TRBD1; clone_size: -; v_call: TRBV5-1; j_call: TRBJ2-5; cdr3_aa: CASSLLLLQGSMETQYF; cdr3_nt: TGCGCCAGCAGCTTGCTTCTTCTACAGGGGTCGATGGAGACCCAGTACTTC
d_call: -; clone_size: -; v_call: TRBV21-1; j_call: TRBJ2-1; cdr3_aa: CASRKLQCEQFF; cdr3_nt: TGTGCCAGCAGGAAATTGCAATGTGAGCAGTTCTTC